Described below is a single TCR beta chain sequence and its context. Its antigen remains unidentified. This CDR3 spans 17 amino acids. Germline CDR1 and CDR2: MNHEY and SMNVEV (reference sequence). The J segment lost 2 bases and the V segment lost 5 bases, leaving 10 bases of the junction unmatched. These data belong to a study of cytomegalovirus exposure and HLA in healthy donors. Study outcomes and limitations: Cytomegalovirus-associated status was assigned to some 160 TCR beta chains.

The repertoire was sequenced with immunoSEQ multiplex PCR; TCRdb's copy has only in-frame clones and lacks some. In the table there are more than 85,000 clones, 89% of which are singletons. This clonotype originated in a woman under 30 in good health and CMV-seronegative. The source material was PBMCs. The chain recombines TRBV27 with TRBJ2-2; the match to TRBD2 covers 8 bases. CDR3 in DNA: TGTGCCAGCAGTCCCCATTGGACTAGCTCCAACACCGGGGAGCTGTTTTTT. Translation gives CASSPHWTSSNTGELFF.